The 17 T cell receptor beta chains reported below all come from one sample, sequenced in a study of blood T cell repertoires in COVID-19. Profiled with immunoSEQ multiplex PCR; TCRdb holds only in-frame clones, not every one. This sample has around 300,000 clones, with around 86% found just once. Sequencing was performed on peripheral blood. These receptors came from a woman aged 25 to 39 who had recovered from COVID-19.

The CDR3 loop reads CASRSPDRAQDEQFF. The CDR3 bases are TGTGCCAGTAGATCACCGGACAGGGCGCAGGATGAGCAGTTCTTC. The chain combines TRBV19 with TRBJ2-1, with 8 bases lining up with TRBD1. There are 15 residues in the CDR3. The J segment lost 8 bases and the V segment lost 6 bases, leaving 12 bases of the junction unmatched. The germline V gene encodes CDR1 LNHDA and CDR2 SQIVND (reference sequence).

This clone was seen a handful of times. V usage is TRBV3-1 (or the pseudogene TRBV3-2) and J usage is TRBJ2-2; TRBD2 matches 9 bases. Germline V gene data show CDR1 as LGHDT and CDR2 as YNNKEL (reference sequence). The V segment lost 4 bases and the J segment 0 bases; nucleotides outside the gene matches: 9. The length of the CDR3 is 18 residues. The CDR3 region is CASSLGNSGGPNTGELFF. The DNA for the CDR3 is TGTGCCAGCAGCCTTGGGAATAGCGGGGGTCCGAACACCGGGGAGCTGTTTTTT.

The J gene is TRBJ1-1, the V gene TRBV27, with D hard to call. The CDR3 is 15 amino acids. The germline V gene encodes CDR1 MNHEY and CDR2 SMNVEV (reference sequence). Between the trimmed V and J ends, which lost 3 bases and 5 bases, there was a span of 16 bases. In DNA, the CDR3 is TGTGCCAGCAGTTTTCTAAGGGCCGCGGGAACTGAAGCTTTCTTT. It translates to CASSFLRAAGTEAFF.

The chain uses TRBV7-9 and TRBJ1-5, with 11 bases identical to TRBD1. V shed 5 bases and J 5 bases; nucleotides not matched to a gene: 2. The CDR3 is 14 residues long. The germline V gene encodes CDR1 SEHNR and CDR2 FQNEAQ (reference sequence). In nucleotides, the CDR3 is TGTGCCAGCAGCCGGACAGGGGGCGATCAGCCCCAGCATTTT. Protein sequence: CASSRTGGDQPQHF.

V usage is TRBV3-1 (or the pseudogene TRBV3-2) and J usage is TRBJ1-1; possibly TRBD1 for D (6 bases). V was trimmed by 2 bases and J by 4 bases, leaving 11 bases between them. Per the germline V gene, CDR1 is LGHDT and CDR2 is YNNKEL (reference sequence). There are 14 residues in the CDR3. The CDR3 DNA sequence: TGTGCCAGCAGCCAACAGGGGTATCCCACTGAAGCTTTCTTT. It codes for CASSQQGYPTEAFF.

J is TRBJ2-5 and V is TRBV6-5; 10 nucleotides agree with TRBD1. The length of the CDR3 is 15 residues. V trimming: 2 bases; J trimming: 6 bases; junction bases outside the gene matches: 6. Germline V gene sequence: CDR1 MNHEY, CDR2 SVGAGI. CDR3 residues: CASSYQRTGGQTQYF. CDR3 nucleotides: TGTGCCAGCAGTTACCAAAGGACAGGGGGACAGACCCAGTACTTC.

The chain employs TRBV4-1 and TRBJ2-7, with 7 bases that match TRBD2. The germline CDR1 and CDR2 sequences are MGHRA and YSYEKL. Losses at the gene ends were 1 base for V and 2 bases for J; bases not matched to a gene: 5. CDR3 length: 15 residues. This CDR3 reads CASSQVQRGPYEQYF. Written as DNA, the CDR3 is TGCGCCAGCAGCCAAGTTCAGCGGGGACCCTACGAGCAGTACTTC.

The rearrangement links TRBV15 to TRBJ1-1; no definite D call. Germline values: CDR1 LNHNV, CDR2 YYDKDF (reference sequence). The CDR3 contains 13 residues. V lost 3 bases to trimming and J lost 1 base, with 6 bases between them. The CDR3 nucleotides read TGTGCCACCAGCAGGGCATGGAACACTGAAGCTTTCTTT. This translates into CATSRAWNTEAFF. The complete variable domain, with remaining parts taken from reference TRBV15 and TRBJ1-1, reads DAMVIQNPRYQVTQFGKPVTLSCSQTLNHNVMYWYQQKSSQAPKLLFHYYDKDFNNEADTPDNFQSRRPNTSFCFLDIRSPGLGDTAMYLCATSRAWNTEAFFGQGTRLTVV.

The CDR3 here is CASSLSPRARGNTGELFF. As DNA, the CDR3 is TGTGCCAGCAGCCTTAGTCCTCGCGCCAGGGGAAACACCGGGGAGCTGTTTTTT. J is TRBJ2-2 and V is TRBV7-9, with D maybe TRBD1 (6 bases). The CDR3 consists of 18 residues. The V end lost 5 bases, the J end lost 2 bases, and 21 bases lay between the germline ends. Per germline, CDR1 SEHNR and CDR2 FQNEAQ (reference sequence).

The rearrangement uses TRBV6-1 and TRBJ2-7; tentatively, D is TRBD1 (6 bases). This CDR3 is built from 14 residues. The V gene's germline CDR1 is MNHNS and CDR2 SASEGT. V lost 1 base and J 3 bases, leaving 10 bases between the germline ends. This chain's CDR3 is CASSEEVDSYEQYF. CDR3 DNA sequence: TGTGCCAGCAGTGAAGAGGTGGACAGCTACGAGCAGTACTTC.

Worth noting for this clone: Other DNA sequences in the sample encode the same CDR3. The rearrangement uses TRBV11-2 and TRBJ1-1; a weak D match, TRBD1 (6 bases). From germline, CDR1 is SGHAT and CDR2 FQNNGV. The V end lost 0 bases, the J end lost 10 bases, and 12 bases lay between the germline ends. CDR3 size: 13 residues. The CDR3 is CASSLEGAGVAFF. CDR3 nucleotide sequence: TGTGCCAGCAGCTTAGAGGGGGCGGGGGTAGCTTTCTTT.

The J gene is TRBJ2-2, the V gene TRBV2, with a weak D call TRBD2 (5 bases). Trimming left V 6 bases short and J 0 bases short, with 11 bases between. The CDR3 covers 15 residues. Germline CDR1 SNHLY, CDR2 FYNNEI. CDR3 region: CASRGGLANTGELFF. CDR3 sequence (DNA): TGTGCCAGCAGAGGAGGCCTGGCGAACACCGGGGAGCTGTTTTTT.

V gene TRBV24-1 combines with J gene TRBJ2-1, with 7 positions matching TRBD2. Germline lookup yields CDR1 KGHDR and CDR2 SFDVKD. Trimming at V came to 3 bases and at J to 9 bases, leaving 4 bases not matched to a gene. The CDR3 covers 13 residues. The CDR3 sequence is CATSDAGVGEQFF. The DNA for the CDR3 is TGTGCCACCAGTGATGCGGGAGTGGGTGAGCAGTTCTTC.

The rearrangement uses TRBV19 and TRBJ1-6; D is ambiguous. V lost 3 bases to trimming and J lost 10 bases, with 19 bases between them. CDR3 length equals 16 residues. The germline CDR1 and CDR2 sequences are LNHDA and SQIVND (reference sequence). The CDR3 bases are TGTGCCAGTAGTATGGGCAGGAGCCTTGCGGGATCACCCCTCCACTTT. Translating gives CASSMGRSLAGSPLHF.

CDR3 sequence (DNA): TGCGCCAGCAGCCTAGAATTGACTAGCGGGAGTTCTGGGGCCAACGTCCTGACTTTC. Its protein product is CASSLELTSGSSGANVLTF. The V call is TRBV4-3, the J call TRBJ2-6; 12 bases are a match to TRBD2. The CDR3 consists of 19 residues. V lost 4 bases and J lost 1; bases outside the gene matches: 8. The germline gives CDR1 LGHNA, CDR2 YSLEER.

This clone has only one observation. The rearrangement joins TRBV5-4 to TRBJ2-1, with 9 bases that match TRBD2. Germline CDR1 and CDR2: SGHNT and YYREEE (reference sequence). There are 16 residues in the CDR3. The J segment lost 9 bases and the V segment lost 0 bases, leaving 10 bases of the junction unmatched. The CDR3 spells CASSLGGWREGSEQFF. CDR3 bases: TGTGCCAGCAGCTTGGGAGGATGGCGGGAGGGTAGTGAGCAGTTCTTC.

V usage is TRBV27 and J usage is TRBJ2-1; 11 bases align to TRBD2. The ends lost 5 bases at V and 6 bases at J; junction bases unmatched: 6. The germline CDR1 and CDR2 sequences are MNHEY and SMNVEV (reference sequence). The length of the CDR3 is 15 residues. The CDR3 DNA is TGTGCCAGCAGTGCAATAGCGGGGGGGGGCAATGAGCAGTTCTTC. Its protein is CASSAIAGGGNEQFF.